This T cell receptor (beta chain) was recovered during a study of a mutant IDH1 vaccine in newly diagnosed glioma. V was trimmed by 2 bases and J by 2 bases, leaving 7 bases between them. Germline V gene sequence: CDR1 SGHRS, CDR2 YFSETQ. This CDR3 has 14 residues. Time point given: week 23, last vaccination. Doses comprised 300 ug of mutant IDH1 20-mer peptide each, plus topical imiquimod. The data were produced by immunoSEQ multiplex PCR, yet TCRdb's version contains in-frame clones alone and is incomplete. The profile shows more than 55,000 clones, roughly 81% of them singletons. For this clone: Antigen unknown.

The sequencing used PBMCs, collected from a glioma patient whose treatment included an IDH1 peptide vaccine. This receptor was taken from a middle-aged woman with glioma. Some clones in this sample may be carry-over from other donors' samples. The chain has TRBV5-1 and TRBJ2-2, with D tentatively TRBD1 or TRBD2 (5 bases each). Here the CDR3 DNA reads TGCGCCAGCAGCTTCGGGGACAACACCGGGGAGCTGTTTTTT. This gives the protein CASSFGDNTGELFF. Using reference TRBV5-1 and TRBJ2-2 for the parts outside the CDR3, the full variable domain is KAGVTQTPRYLIKTRGQQVTLSCSPISGHRSVSWYQQTPGQGLQFLFEYFSETQRNKGNFPGRFSGRQFSNSRSEMNVSTLELGDSALYLCASSFGDNTGELFFGEGSRLTVL.